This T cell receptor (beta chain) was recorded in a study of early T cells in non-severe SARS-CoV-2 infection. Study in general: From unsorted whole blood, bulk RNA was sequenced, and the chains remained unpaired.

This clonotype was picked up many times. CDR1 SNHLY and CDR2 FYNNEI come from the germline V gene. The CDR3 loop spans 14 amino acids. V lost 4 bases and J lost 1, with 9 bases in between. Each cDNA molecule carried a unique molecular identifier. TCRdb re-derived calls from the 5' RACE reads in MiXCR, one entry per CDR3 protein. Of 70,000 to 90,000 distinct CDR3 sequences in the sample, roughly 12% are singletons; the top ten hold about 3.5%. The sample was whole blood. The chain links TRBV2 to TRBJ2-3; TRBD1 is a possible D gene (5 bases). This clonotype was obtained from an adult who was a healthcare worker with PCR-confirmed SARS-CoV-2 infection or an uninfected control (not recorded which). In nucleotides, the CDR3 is TGTGCCAGCAGTGTTACGACAGGCACAGATACGCAGTATTTT. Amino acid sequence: CASSVTTGTDTQYF.